This T cell receptor beta chain was recovered during a study of cytomegalovirus exposure and HLA in healthy donors. The study's findings and limits: Whilst most TCR sequences proved rare, a subset of public TCRs occurred across many donors. There were under 200 TCR beta chains listed as cytomegalovirus-associated.

The PCR contained 60 Vbeta and 13 Jbeta primers. Original data processing: Unique TCR beta chains numbered around 80 million in a later analysis, with around 12 million shared. Measured with immunoSEQ multiplex PCR; TCRdb has only the in-frame clones, and not every one. Clonal size and the V and J genes are those of that table, whereas D and trimming came from the DNA. The table records hundreds of thousands of clones, about 72% of them present only once. This clone came up many times. Its target is unknown. The study sampled nominally healthy donors, though unrecorded immune exposures were likely. Germline lookup yields CDR1 SGHNT and CDR2 YYREEE (reference sequence). The CDR3 runs 15 residues. Trimming removed 2 bases at V and 6 bases at J, with 14 bases between.

What was sequenced was PBMCs. The chain couples TRBV5-4 to TRBJ1-4, with a tentative D call TRBD1 (5 bases). This receptor was identified in a male donor in good health and CMV-seronegative. The CDR3 spells CASSFGGAGDEKLFF. The CDR3, as DNA: TGTGCCAGCAGCTTCGGAGGGGCAGGTGATGAAAAACTGTTTTTT.